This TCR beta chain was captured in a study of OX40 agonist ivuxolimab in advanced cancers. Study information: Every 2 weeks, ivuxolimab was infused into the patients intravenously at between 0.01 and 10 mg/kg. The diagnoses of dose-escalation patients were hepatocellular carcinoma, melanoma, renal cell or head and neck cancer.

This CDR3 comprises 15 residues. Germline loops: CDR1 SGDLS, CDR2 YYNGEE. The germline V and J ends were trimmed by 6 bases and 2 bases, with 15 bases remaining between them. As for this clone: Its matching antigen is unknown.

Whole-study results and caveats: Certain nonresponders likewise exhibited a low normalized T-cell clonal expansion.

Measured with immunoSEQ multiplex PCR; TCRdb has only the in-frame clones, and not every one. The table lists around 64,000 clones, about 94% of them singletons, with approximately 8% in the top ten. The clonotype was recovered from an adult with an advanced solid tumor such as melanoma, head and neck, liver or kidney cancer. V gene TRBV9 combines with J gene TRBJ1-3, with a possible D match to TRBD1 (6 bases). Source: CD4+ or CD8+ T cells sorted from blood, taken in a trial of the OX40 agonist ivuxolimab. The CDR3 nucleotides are TGTGCCAGCACCCCAAGCGGGACAACTGGAAACACCATATATTTT. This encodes CASTPSGTTGNTIYF.